These T cell receptor beta chains were read from a single sample in a study of shared clonotypes between healthy human individuals. Some clones are missing from TCRdb's copy, which holds only in-frame ones; the method was immunoSEQ multiplex PCR. The data hold 2,500,000 or so clones, with 93% observed a single time. Sequencing input: naive CD4+ T cells from PBMCs. The source is a man younger than 30 in good health. Some clones in this sample may be carry-over from other donors' samples. Each CDR3 is given with its conserved first and last residue. The D gene is left open where the match is weak. Not all rows give a size; the values are once, few, many and, for expanded clones, a class.

V	D	size	J	DNA	CDR3
TRBV19	NA	NA	TRBJ2-3	TGTGCCAGTAGTATACGGGCCGTGTCCGATACGCAGTATTTT	CASSIRAVSDTQYF
TRBV4-2	TRBD2	NA	TRBJ2-1	TGTGCCAGCAGCCAAGATGATCGCCGGGAGGTAGGTGAGCAGTTCTTC	CASSQDDRREVGEQFF
TRBV15	NA	NA	TRBJ2-5	TGTGCCACCAGCAGAGATCAAGCTCCCACCCAGTACTTC	CATSRDQAPTQYF
TRBV10-3	NA	NA	TRBJ2-1	TGTGCCATCAGTGAGCCTACCCTGGGGGGGCGCGGCAATGAGCAGTTCTTC	CAISEPTLGGRGNEQFF
TRBV7-2	NA	NA	TRBJ2-5	TGTGCCAGCAGCTTACCCCCCCGAGGCCAGTACTTC	CASSLPPRGQYF
TRBV7-3	NA	NA	TRBJ2-5	TGTGCCAGCAGCTTAATGGGGGCAGGGGAGACCCAGTACTTC	CASSLMGAGETQYF
TRBV11-3	TRBD2	NA	TRBJ2-2	TGTGCCAGCAGCAAGGGACTAACTAGCACCGGGGAGCTGTTTTTT	CASSKGLTSTGELFF
TRBV6-6	NA	NA	TRBJ2-7	TGTGCCAGCAGTTGGACATGGAACGAGCAGTACTTC	CASSWTWNEQYF
TRBV2	NA	NA	TRBJ1-2	TGTGCCAGCAAGTCCGGCAGGGGAGATCCTAACTATGGCTACACCTTC	CASKSGRGDPNYGYTF
TRBV10-2	NA	NA	TRBJ2-7	TGCGCCAGCCGGTGGCGGCCCGGGACCGAGAACTACGAGCAGTACTTC	CASRWRPGTENYEQYF
TRBV11-2	TRBD2	NA	TRBJ2-7	TGTGCCAGCAGCTTAGGCGGGACTACGTTCTACGAGCAGTACTTC	CASSLGGTTFYEQYF
TRBV19	TRBD2	NA	TRBJ2-2	TGTGCCAGTAGTATCAACCCTAGCGGGAGGATAGGCGGGGAGCTGTTTTTT	CASSINPSGRIGGELFF
TRBV19	TRBD2	NA	TRBJ2-7	TGTGCCAGTAGTCGGACTAGCGGGGGTTTCTACGAGCAGTACTTC	CASSRTSGGFYEQYF
TRBV10-2	TRBD1	once	TRBJ2-2	TGCGCCAGCAGTGTACAGGGGGCCTTGATTGCCGGGGAGCTGTTTTTT	CASSVQGALIAGELFF
TRBV6-1	NA	NA	TRBJ1-2	TGTGCCAGCAGTGAAGTCCCAGGGAGTCTCTATGGCTACACCTTC	CASSEVPGSLYGYTF
TRBV2	TRBD1	NA	TRBJ1-6	TGTGCCAGCAGAAACAGACAGGGTACAGATTCACCCCTCCACTTT	CASRNRQGTDSPLHF
TRBV28	NA	NA	TRBJ2-5	TGTGCCAGCAGCCAATTGGGGGCTGGGGTAGAGACCCAGTACTTC	CASSQLGAGVETQYF
TRBV6-5	NA	NA	TRBJ1-2	TGTGCCAGCAGTTTGACTGGTGCCGCTAACTATGGCTACACCTTC	CASSLTGAANYGYTF
TRBV29-1	TRBD1	NA	TRBJ2-7	TGCAGCGTTGAAGGTCCGGACAGGGTCGAGCAGTACTTC	CSVEGPDRVEQYF
TRBV4-2	TRBD2	NA	TRBJ2-3	TGTGCCAGCAGCCAATCGTTGAGCGGGGGCACAGATACGCAGTATTTT	CASSQSLSGGTDTQYF
TRBV18	NA	NA	TRBJ1-5	TGTGCCAGCTCTCCCGGGACGGGGCACGGGCCCCAGCATTTT	CASSPGTGHGPQHF
TRBV5-5	NA	NA	TRBJ2-5	TGTGCCAGCAGCGGGGGGCCCGTAGGGTTGCAAGAGACCCAGTACTTC	CASSGGPVGLQETQYF
TRBV9	TRBD1	NA	TRBJ2-7	TGTGCCAGCAGCGTAGGAGGGACAGCTTCCTACGAGCAGTACTTC	CASSVGGTASYEQYF
TRBV28	NA	NA	TRBJ1-2	TGTGCCAGCAGGTCCGGCAGGGACTATGGCTACACCTTC	CASRSGRDYGYTF
TRBV28	NA	NA	TRBJ1-2	TGTGCCAGCAGTTCCGGGACCGAACCTGGTGGCTACACCTTC	CASSSGTEPGGYTF
TRBV6-6	NA	NA	TRBJ1-5	TGTGCCAGTTACCCAGGTAGCAATCAGCCCCAGCATTTT	CASYPGSNQPQHF
TRBV15	TRBD1	NA	TRBJ1-1	TGTGCCACCAGCAGAGGGAGCCGGGACAGGGAAAGGAACACTGAAGCTTTCTTT	CATSRGSRDRERNTEAFF
TRBV9	NA	NA	TRBJ2-6	TGTGCCAGCAGCGTAATGGGAACCGGGGCCAACGTCCTGACTTTC	CASSVMGTGANVLTF
TRBV7-3	TRBD2	few	TRBJ2-2	TGTGCCAGCAGCCCCCGGACTAGCGGGAGGATGAACACCGGGGAGCTGTTTTTT	CASSPRTSGRMNTGELFF
TRBV5-1	TRBD2	few	TRBJ2-2	TGCGCCAGCAGCTCTCCCGGGACTAGCGGGATGGTGAACACCGGGGAGCTGTTTTTT	CASSSPGTSGMVNTGELFF
TRBV28	TRBD1	NA	TRBJ2-1	TGTGCCAGCAACACCGGACAGGGCCGTTATGAGCAGTTCTTC	CASNTGQGRYEQFF
TRBV6-4	NA	NA	TRBJ1-5	TGTGCCAGCAGTCGGGAGTCCGGACAGCCCCAGCATTTT	CASSRESGQPQHF
TRBV11-3	TRBD2	NA	TRBJ2-2	TGTGCCAGCAGCTTCTCCGGGACTAGCGGGACTCGTAGCCCCGGGGAGCTGTTTTTT	CASSFSGTSGTRSPGELFF
TRBV5-1	TRBD2	NA	TRBJ2-5	TGCGCCAGCAGCTTGGGACTAGCGGCAAGCCAAGAGACCCAGTACTTC	CASSLGLAASQETQYF
TRBV5-6	NA	NA	TRBJ1-2	TGTGCCAGCAGCTTGGGGAGGCAGGGCTATGGCTACACCTTC	CASSLGRQGYGYTF